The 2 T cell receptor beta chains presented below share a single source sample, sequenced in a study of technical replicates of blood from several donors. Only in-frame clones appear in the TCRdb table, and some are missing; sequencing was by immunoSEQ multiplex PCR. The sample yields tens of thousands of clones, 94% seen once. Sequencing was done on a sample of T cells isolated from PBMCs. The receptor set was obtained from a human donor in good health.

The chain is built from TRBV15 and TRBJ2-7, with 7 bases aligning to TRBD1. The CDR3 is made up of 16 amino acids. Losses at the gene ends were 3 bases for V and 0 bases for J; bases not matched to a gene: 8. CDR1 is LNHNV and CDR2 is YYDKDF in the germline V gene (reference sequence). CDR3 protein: CATSSWDSVRSYEQYF. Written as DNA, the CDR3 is TGTGCCACCAGCAGTTGGGACAGCGTCCGCTCCTACGAGCAGTACTTC.

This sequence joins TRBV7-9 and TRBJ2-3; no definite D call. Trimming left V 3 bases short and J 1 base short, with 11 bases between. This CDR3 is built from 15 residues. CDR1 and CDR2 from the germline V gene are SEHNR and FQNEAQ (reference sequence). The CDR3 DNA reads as TGTGCCAGCAGCTTGGTTCTATCGGGCACAGATACGCAGTATTTT. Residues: CASSLVLSGTDTQYF.